What follows describes a single T cell receptor beta chain. This clonotype was found many times. Its recognized antigen is unknown. Per-base qualities were not stored, and no clone one base away is much larger. Synovial fluid samples were paired with blood samples taken from the same ankylosing spondylitis patients. Sequencing took place on an Illumina HiSeq 2500. TCR beta libraries were prepared by quantitative 5'-RACE with molecular barcodes. Regarding the original processing steps: Disease-linked TCR variants were identified with a new computational method built on a probabilistic model of VDJ rearrangement. The raw public data were reprocessed by TCRdb itself: fastp quality trimming at Q25, MiXCR clonotype calling, in-frame beta chains only. Rows matching on CDR3 protein sequence are summarized as one entry with the most common DNA and genes. TCRdb's processing, not the authors' own work, is the source of the V and J calls. The sample table records approximately 60,000 distinct CDR3 sequences; about 6.2% of these occur just once. The ten top clones hold about 4.6% of the sample.

After removal of 3 bases from V and 3 bases from J, the junction retains 10 bases not matched to a gene. Sequences DFQATT (CDR1) and SNEGSKA (CDR2) are obtained from the germline V gene (reference sequence). Reading from cysteine to phenylalanine, the CDR3 counts 15 amino acids. Only CDR3 DNA remains: 45 bases, in frame from the first base. This sample was included in a study of CD8 T cells in ankylosing spondylitis (dated by TCRdb to 2015 to 2018). In terms of the full investigation: T cell receptor beta repertoires were profiled in healthy donors and ankylosing spondylitis patients so that disease-linked TCR variants could be found. In total, the full study cohort was made up of 108 healthy donors and 25 ankylosing spondylitis patients. Peripheral blood samples were taken, and synovial fluid was additionally collected from ankylosing spondylitis patients.

General study outcomes and caveats: Some motif variants had previously been reported in the synovial fluid and blood of reactive arthritis patients, which suggests shared mechanisms of disease initiation. The disease-linked clones were reported to be significantly enriched in matched synovial fluid samples from ankylosing spondylitis patients. Blood from ankylosing spondylitis patients appeared to be characterized by a TCR beta motif composed of several highly homologous amino acid variants. The disease-linked clones showed a CD8+ phenotype and occurred at relatively low frequencies in peripheral blood.

The sequence was collected from a male donor with ankylosing spondylitis. The V gene is TRBV20-1 and the J gene is TRBJ1-2, with TRBD1 matching 7 junction bases. Sequences were obtained from synovial fluid, either unsorted or a sorted T cell fraction (not recorded which). The nucleotides are TGCAGTGCTAGCCCCTCGGGACAGCCTTACTATGGCTACACCTTC. Its translation is CSASPSGQPYYGYTF.